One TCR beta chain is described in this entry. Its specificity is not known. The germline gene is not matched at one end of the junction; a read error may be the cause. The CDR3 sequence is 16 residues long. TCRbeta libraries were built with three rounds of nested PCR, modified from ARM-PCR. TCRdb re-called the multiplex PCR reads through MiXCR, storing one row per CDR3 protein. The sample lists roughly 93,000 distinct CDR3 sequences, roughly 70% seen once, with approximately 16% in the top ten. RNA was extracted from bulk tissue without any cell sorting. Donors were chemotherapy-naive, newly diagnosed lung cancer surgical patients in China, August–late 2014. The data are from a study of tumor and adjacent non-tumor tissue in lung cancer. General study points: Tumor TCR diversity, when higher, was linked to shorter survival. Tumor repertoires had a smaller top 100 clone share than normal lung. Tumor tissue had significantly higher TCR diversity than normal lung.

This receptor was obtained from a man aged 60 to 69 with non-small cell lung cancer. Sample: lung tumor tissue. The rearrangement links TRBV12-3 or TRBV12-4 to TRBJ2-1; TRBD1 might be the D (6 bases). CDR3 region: CANSSSSGGGANEHFF. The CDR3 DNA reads TGTGCCAACAGTTCCTCTTCTGGGGGCGGTGCCAATGAGCATTTCTTC.